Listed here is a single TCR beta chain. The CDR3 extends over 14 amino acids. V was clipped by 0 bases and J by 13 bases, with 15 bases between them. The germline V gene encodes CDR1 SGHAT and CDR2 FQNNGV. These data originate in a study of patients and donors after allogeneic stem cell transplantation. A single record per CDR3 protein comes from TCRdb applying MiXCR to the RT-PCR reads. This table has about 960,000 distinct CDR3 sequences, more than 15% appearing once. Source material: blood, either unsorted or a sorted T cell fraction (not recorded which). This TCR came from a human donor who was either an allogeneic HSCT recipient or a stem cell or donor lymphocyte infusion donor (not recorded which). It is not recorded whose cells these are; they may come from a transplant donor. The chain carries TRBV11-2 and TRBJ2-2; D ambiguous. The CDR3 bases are TGTGCCAGCAGCTTAGAAGCTGCGGCAGGCCGGCTGTTTTTT. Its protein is CASSLEAAAGRLFF.